These 26 T cell receptor beta chains share one sample of origin, sequenced in a study of post-analysis software for immune sequencing data. General study results and limits: Patients showed TRBV5-6, TRBV5-1 and TRBV20-1 among 4 or 5 TRBV segments more frequent than in controls.

Unique-molecular-identifier-tagged TCR beta cDNA libraries were used. TCRdb reprocessed the PCR reads via MiXCR and lists one record per CDR3 protein. The profile shows some 370,000 distinct CDR3 sequences, less than 40% of them singletons. No cognate antigen is known for these TCRs. Sequenced material: blood. The source is a girl under 18 with multiple sclerosis.

In its sample, this clonotype was seen many times. The chain recombines TRBV2 with TRBJ2-4, with 11 nucleotides matching TRBD1. The closer fit of TRBJ2-7 to the DNA end suggests the J call may be wrong. The CDR3 consists of 14 residues. CDR1 and CDR2 (germline): SNHLY, FYNNEI. CDR3 region: CASSAGTGGYEQYF. The CDR3 coding sequence is TGTGCCAGCAGCGCCGGGACAGGGGGCTACGAGCAGTACTTC.

The chain recombines TRBV6-5 with TRBJ1-5, with D perhaps TRBD1 (5 bases). Germline CDR1 MNHEY, CDR2 SVGAGI. Between the trimmed V and J ends, which lost 0 bases and 6 bases, there was a span of 12 bases. The CDR3 runs 15 residues. CDR3 in DNA: TGTGCCAGCAGTTACTCGAGGCAGGGAGCTCAGCCCCAGCATTTT. Translated: CASSYSRQGAQPQHF.

This clonotype was seen at least ten times. V is TRBV6-5 and J is TRBJ1-2, with a weak D call TRBD1 (6 bases). CDR3 length: 15 residues. The V and J ends lost 6 bases and 5 bases respectively, with 19 bases between them. The germline CDR1 and CDR2 sequences are MNHEY and SVGAGI. CDR3: CASSLSGAGDYGYTF. CDR3 nucleotides: TGTGCCAGCAGCCTCTCAGGGGCAGGCGATTATGGCTACACCTTC.

This clonotype was counted only a few times. V gene TRBV7-2 combines with J gene TRBJ2-4; D not certain. The CDR3 length is 13 residues. Germline V gene sequence: CDR1 SGHTA, CDR2 FQGNSA. Trimming cost V 1 base and J 8 bases, with 9 bases left between them. The CDR3: CASSLEAGHIQYF. The CDR3 region has the DNA TGTGCCAGCAGCTTAGAGGCAGGACACATTCAGTACTTC.

This clonotype came up a few times. DNA for the CDR3: TGTGCCAGCAGTCCACAGGGGGCAAAGGGCTACACCTTC. Translated: CASSPQGAKGYTF. The J gene is TRBJ1-2, the V gene TRBV27; 9 bases agree with TRBD1. Germline V gene data show CDR1 as MNHEY and CDR2 as SMNVEV (reference sequence). The CDR3 runs to 13 residues. The trim removed 5 bases at V and 8 bases at J, leaving 6 bases unmatched.

This clonotype was seen a few times. This sequence joins TRBV20-1 and TRBJ2-3; the match to TRBD2 covers 10 bases. CDR1 and CDR2 (germline): DFQATT, SNEGSKA (reference sequence). There are 15 residues in the CDR3. Trimming at V came to 2 bases and at J to 0 bases, leaving 2 bases not matched to a gene. The CDR3 coding sequence is TGCAGTGCTAGAAGACTAGCGGGTAGCACAGATACGCAGTATTTT. This codes for CSARRLAGSTDTQYF.

The V and J genes are TRBV20-1 and TRBJ1-1; D unresolved. CDR3 length: 13 amino acids. Germline V lookup: CDR1 DFQATT, CDR2 SNEGSKA (reference sequence). Trimming removed 2 bases at V and 1 base at J, with 8 bases between. The CDR3 sequence is CSARMGRNTEAFF. The DNA of the CDR3 is TGCAGTGCTAGAATGGGGAGGAACACTGAAGCTTTCTTT.

The CDR3 loop reads CASSLAHESGYTF. CDR3 nucleotides: TGTGCCAGCAGCTTAGCGCACGAAAGTGGCTACACCTTC. The chain joins TRBV7-9 to TRBJ1-2; no clear D. Trimming removed 0 bases from V and 7 bases from J, with 9 bases in between. From germline, CDR1 is SEHNR and CDR2 FQNEAQ (reference sequence). This CDR3 region has 13 residues.

This clonotype was seen more than once but under ten times. The chain recombines TRBV2 with TRBJ2-5, with a weak D call TRBD2 (6 bases). The CDR3 contains 13 residues. Germline V lookup: CDR1 SNHLY, CDR2 FYNNEI. The V and J ends lost 6 bases and 2 bases respectively, with 10 bases between them. The CDR3: CASRRGQQETQYF. The CDR3, as DNA: TGTGCCAGCAGGCGGGGCCAACAAGAGACCCAGTACTTC.

The chain joins TRBV29-1 to TRBJ1-1; D not certain. The CDR3 sequence is 12 residues long. V was trimmed by 7 bases and J by 6 bases, leaving 15 bases between them. The germline V gene has CDR1 SQVTM and CDR2 ANQGSEA. The CDR3 nucleotides read TGCAGCGCCTCACTAAGGGTGTCTGAAGCTTTCTTT. Translation: CSASLRVSEAFF.

The rearrangement joins TRBV7-2 to TRBJ1-2; TRBD1 agrees at 7 bases. The ends lost 0 bases at V and 8 bases at J; junction bases unmatched: 3. Germline V CDR1 and CDR2: SGHTA, FQGNSA. This CDR3 is built from 13 residues. Written as DNA, the CDR3 is TGTGCCAGCAGCTTAGCCCGACAGGGAGGCTACACCTTC. The encoded protein is CASSLARQGGYTF.

A few counts support this clonotype. This sequence joins TRBV6-2 or TRBV6-3 and TRBJ2-7; 8 bases match TRBD1. After removal of 2 bases from V and 6 bases from J, the junction contained 9 bases not matched to a gene. Germline CDR1 reads MNHEY; CDR2 reads SVGEGT. The CDR3 has 15 residues. The CDR3 DNA reads TGTGCCAGCAGTTACCCCAGGACAGGGAGGTTCGAGCAGTACTTC. This codes for CASSYPRTGRFEQYF.

The J gene is TRBJ2-7, the V gene TRBV3-1; D possibly uses TRBD1 or TRBD2 (7 bases each). Germline V gives CDR1 LGHDT, CDR2 YNNKEL (reference sequence). This CDR3 comprises 14 residues. V was shortened by 4 bases and J by 0 bases, with 10 bases between the two germline ends. The CDR3 nucleotides read TGTGCCAGCAGCCGGGAGGGGGCCTCCTACGAGCAGTACTTC. Its translation is CASSREGASYEQYF.

The rearrangement joins TRBV5-5 to TRBJ2-7, with D hard to call. The end of the DNA is better explained by TRBJ2-5, so the J call may be wrong. The CDR3 totals 11 residues. Germline CDR1 and CDR2: SGHKS and YYEKEE (reference sequence). Written as DNA, the CDR3 is TGTGCCAGCAGGAGTTCGGAGACCCAGTACTTC. Translated: CASRSSETQYF.

This clonotype was observed a few times. The CDR3 loop reads CASQTGLYPYEQYF. For the CDR3, the DNA is TGTGCCAGCCAAACCGGGTTGTACCCCTACGAGCAGTACTTC. The rearrangement links TRBV28 to TRBJ2-4; no clear D. Gene TRBJ2-7 matches the end of the DNA better, so the J call may be wrong. Germline CDR1 reads MDHEN; CDR2 reads SYDVKM. There are 14 residues in the CDR3.

Notes on this clonotype: One junction end does not reproduce the germline sequence, and a read error may be involved. The genes are TRBV7-7 and TRBJ2-5; 15 bases line up with TRBD2. The CDR3 is 16 residues long. CDR1 and CDR2 (germline): SSHAT, FNYEAQ (reference sequence). In DNA, the CDR3 is TGTGCTAGCAGCTTAGGGACTAGCGGGGGGCTCGAGACCCAGTACTTC. The encoded protein is CASSLGTSGGLETQYF. The entire variable domain, with the rest obtained from reference TRBV7-7 and TRBJ2-5, is as follows: GAGVSQSPRYKVTKRGQDVTLRCDPISSHATLYWYQQALGQGPEFLTYFNYEAQPDKSGLPSDRFSAERPEGSISTLTIQRTEQRDSAMYRCASSLGTSGGLETQYFGPGTRLLVL.

The chain links TRBV20-1 to TRBJ1-5; tentatively, D is TRBD1 (5 bases). V was cut by 5 bases and J by 4 bases, with 15 bases left in between. This CDR3 has 14 amino acids. Germline V lookup: CDR1 DFQATT, CDR2 SNEGSKA (reference sequence). Here the CDR3 reads CSALSTGRNQPQHF. CDR3 coding DNA: TGCAGTGCTCTTTCAACAGGACGGAATCAGCCCCAGCATTTT.

This sequence joins TRBV29-1 and TRBJ2-3; perhaps TRBD1 as D (8 bases). With 6 bases removed from V and 9 bases from J, the gap between germline ends came to 19 bases. Germline V gene lookup returns CDR1 SQVTM and CDR2 ANQGSEA. The CDR3 has 13 amino acids. The CDR3 DNA sequence: TGCAGCGTGGACAGGGAGGGGGGCATAACGCAGTATTTT. This encodes CSVDREGGITQYF.

This clonotype was seen more than once but under ten times. The rearrangement joins TRBV7-2 to TRBJ2-3; 8 positions agree with TRBD1. This CDR3 is built from 16 residues. V gave up 0 bases and J gave up 4 bases; unmatched junction bases: 6. The germline V gene encodes CDR1 SGHTA and CDR2 FQGNSA. CDR3 nucleotide sequence: TGTGCCAGCAGCTTAGCGCCGGGACAGGCGGCAGATACGCAGTATTTT. This translates into CASSLAPGQAADTQYF.

The CDR3 bases are TGTGCCAGCAGACAGGAAAACACTGAAGCTTTCTTT. Translated, it gives CASRQENTEAFF. The chain carries TRBV6-5 and TRBJ1-1, with D possibly being TRBD1 (5 bases). V lost 6 bases to trimming and J lost 2 bases, with 7 bases between them. The CDR3 runs to 12 residues. CDR1 and CDR2 (germline): MNHEY, SVGAGI.

This clonotype showed up just a few times. The chain is built from TRBV6-1 and TRBJ1-1; perhaps TRBD1 as D (5 bases). V was clipped by 4 bases and J by 4 bases, with 19 bases between them. Germline CDR1 and CDR2: MNHNS and SASEGT. The CDR3 sequence is 16 residues long. The CDR3, as DNA: TGTGCCAGCAGTGTCCGGGACGCCTCAGGGAGCACTGAAGCTTTCTTT. Translation: CASSVRDASGSTEAFF.

The chain joins TRBV4-1 to TRBJ2-3; tentatively, D is TRBD2 (5 bases). The CDR3 length is 14 residues. Germline CDR1 MGHRA, CDR2 YSYEKL. Trimming shortened V by 4 bases and J by 2 bases, and 10 bases separated the two germline ends. CDR3 region: CASSLDFLTDTQYF. The DNA of the CDR3 is TGCGCCAGCAGCCTGGACTTCCTCACAGATACGCAGTATTTT.

This clonotype has only a few counts. This chain links TRBV12-3 or TRBV12-4 with TRBJ2-5, with 7 positions matching TRBD1. This CDR3 contains 15 residues. V lost 6 bases and J lost 4; bases outside the gene matches: 11. CDR3 sequence reads: CASSSNRGGRETQYF. The CDR3, as DNA: TGTGCCAGCAGCAGTAACAGGGGTGGACGAGAGACCCAGTACTTC.

The chain is built from TRBV12-3 or TRBV12-4 and TRBJ2-3; a weak D match, TRBD2 (6 bases). V was pared by 5 bases and J by 2 bases, with 17 bases between. The CDR3 consists of 16 residues. The CDR3 DNA follows: TGTGCCAGCAGTCTAAACCCGGGACTGGCCACAGATACGCAGTATTTT. Its translation is CASSLNPGLATDTQYF.

The rearrangement uses TRBV5-6 and TRBJ2-7; TRBD1 or TRBD2 may be the D gene (5 bases each). V lost 4 bases and J 0 bases, leaving 11 bases between the germline ends. This CDR3 has 14 residues. Germline-derived CDR1 and CDR2 are SGHDT and YYEEEE. The CDR3 region has the DNA TGTGCCAGCAGCCCGGGGCATTTCTCCTACGAGCAGTACTTC. This translates into CASSPGHFSYEQYF.

The V and J genes are TRBV7-2 and TRBJ2-4; no definite D call. The CDR3 length is 14 residues. With 1 base removed from V and 3 bases from J, the gap between germline ends came to 7 bases. Germline values: CDR1 SGHTA, CDR2 FQGNSA. The CDR3 sequence is CASSLETIKNIQYF. DNA of the CDR3: TGTGCCAGCAGCTTAGAAACCATCAAAAACATTCAGTACTTC.